Listed here are 17 T cell receptor beta chains from one sample, sequenced in a study of identical twins. TCRdb recomputed calls from the 5' RACE reads with MiXCR, one row per CDR3 protein. The profile shows more than 400,000 distinct CDR3 sequences, approximately 14% of them singletons. These data also featured in a second study, about yellow fever vaccine responses in identical twins.

The specimen was CD4+ T cells sorted from blood. These receptor sequences come from a young woman in good health.

Regarding this clonotype: This sequence may be a read error, since a much larger clone differs from it by one base. The chain is built from TRBV10-3 and TRBJ2-3; 7 nucleotides align to TRBD2. J lost 2 bases, V lost 4 bases, and 12 bases had no gene match. The CDR3 has 17 residues. Germline lookup yields CDR1 ENHRY and CDR2 SYGVKD. Here the CDR3 reads CAISGTSARKTTDTQYF. The CDR3 DNA reads TGTGCCATCAGTGGCACTAGCGCGCGCAAAACCACAGATACGCAGTATTTT.

This clonotype appeared a few times. The gene calls are TRBV20-1 and TRBJ2-2; 11 positions match TRBD2. CDR3 length: 17 amino acids. V gave up 5 bases and J gave up 5 bases; unmatched junction bases: 13. The germline gives CDR1 DFQATT, CDR2 SNEGSKA (reference sequence). The CDR3 spells CSALPKRLAGITGELFF. The CDR3 DNA is TGCAGTGCTTTGCCGAAAAGACTAGCGGGAATAACCGGGGAGCTGTTTTTT.

This rearrangement joins TRBV7-9 to TRBJ2-5; D might be TRBD2 (5 bases). V was cut by 1 base and J by 4 bases, with 13 bases left in between. The CDR3 spans 15 residues. Germline V gene sequence: CDR1 SEHNR, CDR2 FQNEAQ (reference sequence). The CDR3 DNA sequence: TGTGCCAGCAGCTTAGTACGGGGTTTGGGAGAGACCCAGTACTTC. Protein: CASSLVRGLGETQYF.

The chain recombines TRBV5-5 with TRBJ2-3; 7 bases are shared with TRBD2. The germline gives CDR1 SGHKS, CDR2 YYEKEE (reference sequence). The CDR3 totals 14 residues. V was pared by 0 bases and J by 6 bases, with 4 bases of the junction left unmatched. The CDR3: CASSLDPGRDTQYF. Written as DNA, the CDR3 is TGTGCCAGCAGCTTGGACCCCGGGAGGGATACGCAGTATTTT.

The V call is TRBV20-1, the J call TRBJ2-1; D might be TRBD2 (6 bases). The CDR3 length is 15 residues. The germline V and J ends were trimmed by 6 bases and 1 base, with 16 bases remaining between them. Germline V gene lookup returns CDR1 DFQATT and CDR2 SNEGSKA (reference sequence). The CDR3 is CSAPTRDSSYNEQFF. Written as DNA, the CDR3 is TGCAGTGCCCCAACCAGGGACTCATCCTACAATGAGCAGTTCTTC.

This clonotype has just a few counts. This rearrangement joins TRBV20-1 to TRBJ2-1; no firm D call. Trimming removed 1 base at V and 9 bases at J, with 13 bases between. Germline CDR1 and CDR2: DFQATT and SNEGSKA (reference sequence). The CDR3 totals 13 residues. This CDR3 is CSARAVSFGEQFF. The DNA of the CDR3 is TGCAGTGCTAGAGCCGTCTCATTTGGTGAGCAGTTCTTC.

The chain couples TRBV29-1 to TRBJ2-3; no reliable D call. The length of the CDR3 is 12 residues. V was clipped by 4 bases and J by 8 bases, with 13 bases between them. Germline V CDR1 and CDR2: SQVTM, ANQGSEA. The CDR3 is CSVARVSGTQYF. DNA of the CDR3: TGCAGCGTTGCTAGGGTTTCGGGTACGCAGTATTTT.

This clonotype came up a few times. This chain connects TRBV12-3 or TRBV12-4 to TRBJ1-1; unclear D gene. The CDR3 runs 12 residues. Trimming left V 3 bases short and J 7 bases short, with 9 bases between. CDR3 in DNA: TGTGCCAGCAGTTTGTTTGGGCTTGAAGCTTTCTTT. Residues: CASSLFGLEAFF.

The chain couples TRBV20-1 to TRBJ2-3; D is unclear. Germline V CDR1 and CDR2: DFQATT, SNEGSKA (reference sequence). This CDR3 contains 13 residues. The V end lost 3 bases, the J end lost 1 base, and 8 bases lay between the germline ends. In DNA, the CDR3 is TGCAGTGCTAGGAGTACCGGCACAGATACGCAGTATTTT. Translated: CSARSTGTDTQYF.

This clonotype was detected a few times. This chain uses TRBV15 with TRBJ2-5; possibly TRBD1 or TRBD2 for D (6 bases each). The germline V gene has CDR1 LNHNV and CDR2 YYDKDF (reference sequence). Trimming left V 2 bases short and J 3 bases short, with 19 bases between. CDR3 length: 17 residues. In nucleotides, the CDR3 is TGTGCCACCAGCAGACACTTGGTGTTGGGGGGCGAAGAGACCCAGTACTTC. Its translation: CATSRHLVLGGEETQYF.

Only a few counts were recorded for this clonotype. This sequence joins TRBV20-1 and TRBJ2-1; 14 nucleotides line up with TRBD2. The germline V gene has CDR1 DFQATT and CDR2 SNEGSKA (reference sequence). With 0 bases clipped from V and 0 bases from J, the junction kept 4 bases outside the gene matches. The CDR3 covers 18 residues. This CDR3 reads CSARDAGTSGSSYNEQFF. As DNA, the CDR3 is TGCAGTGCTAGAGATGCCGGGACTAGCGGGAGCTCCTACAATGAGCAGTTCTTC.

This clonotype has at least ten counts. The chain carries TRBV28 and TRBJ2-5; the D is unclear. V was clipped by 3 bases and J by 5 bases, with 13 bases between them. Germline V gene lookup returns CDR1 MDHEN and CDR2 SYDVKM. The CDR3 totals 14 residues. In DNA form, the CDR3 reads TGTGCCAGCAGTTTGGCCCAGCCATGGGAGACCCAGTACTTC. Translating gives CASSLAQPWETQYF.

The chain links TRBV29-1 to TRBJ2-7; D possibly matches TRBD1 or TRBD2 (5 bases each). The CDR3 sequence is 14 residues long. The V end was cut by 3 bases, the J end by 5 bases, with 17 bases between. CDR1 and CDR2 from the germline V gene are SQVTM and ANQGSEA. CDR3 bases: TGCAGCGTTGACACGGGGCTGCACACGGACGAGCAGTACTTC. Protein: CSVDTGLHTDEQYF.

This clonotype was observed a few times. This chain joins TRBV12-3 or TRBV12-4 and TRBJ2-5, with TRBD1 matching 10 bases. There are 16 residues in the CDR3. The J segment lost 4 bases and the V segment lost 1 base, leaving 6 bases of the junction unmatched. CDR3 amino acids: CASSLDPGQGTETQYF. DNA for the CDR3: TGTGCCAGCAGTTTAGACCCGGGACAGGGGACAGAGACCCAGTACTTC.

The chain recombines TRBV5-1 with TRBJ2-7, with unresolved D. CDR1 is SGHRS, CDR2 YFSETQ, per germline. Trimming removed 0 bases at V and 3 bases at J, with 10 bases between. This CDR3 has 14 residues. The DNA of the CDR3 is TGCGCCAGCAGCTTGGTCTCAGGAAACTACGAGCAGTACTTC. Its translation: CASSLVSGNYEQYF.

The rearrangement uses TRBV29-1 and TRBJ1-2; the D gene is possibly TRBD1 (5 bases). V was pared by 6 bases and J by 7 bases, with 15 bases between. Germline CDR1 SQVTM, CDR2 ANQGSEA. This CDR3 has 12 residues. This chain's CDR3 is CSVLGVGPGYTF. CDR3 in DNA: TGCAGCGTGCTGGGGGTGGGTCCTGGCTACACCTTC.

This clonotype occurred many times. The chain links TRBV7-8 to TRBJ1-5; perhaps TRBD1 as D (5 bases). Trimming cost V 4 bases and J 2 bases, with 9 bases left between them. This CDR3 has 14 residues. Germline V gene sequence: CDR1 SGHVS, CDR2 FQNEAQ. The CDR3 reads CASSSRGGNQPQHF. The CDR3 nucleotides read TGTGCCAGCAGCTCTAGGGGTGGCAATCAGCCCCAGCATTTT.